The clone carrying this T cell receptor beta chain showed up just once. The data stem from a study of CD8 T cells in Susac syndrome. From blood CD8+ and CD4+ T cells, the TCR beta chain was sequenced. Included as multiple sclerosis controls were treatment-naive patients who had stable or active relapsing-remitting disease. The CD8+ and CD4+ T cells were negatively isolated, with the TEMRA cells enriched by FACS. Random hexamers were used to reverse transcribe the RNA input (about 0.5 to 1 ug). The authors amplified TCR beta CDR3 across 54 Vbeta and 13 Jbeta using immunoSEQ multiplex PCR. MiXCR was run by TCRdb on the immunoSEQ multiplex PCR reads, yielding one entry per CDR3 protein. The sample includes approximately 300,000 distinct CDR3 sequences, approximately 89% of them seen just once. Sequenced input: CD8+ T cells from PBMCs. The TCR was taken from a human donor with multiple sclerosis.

The CDR3 is CASSPQGPQNYEQYF. CDR3 DNA: TGTGCCAGCAGTCCACAGGGACCCCAGAACTACGAGCAGTACTTC. The V gene is TRBV7-9, the J gene TRBJ2-7; possible D gene TRBD1, 6 bases. This CDR3 comprises 15 residues. V dropped 6 bases and J dropped 3 bases, with 18 bases sitting between them. Looked up from germline, CDR1 is SEHNR and CDR2 is FQNEAQ (reference sequence). The full variable domain, in which reference TRBV7-9 and TRBJ2-7 provide the parts outside the CDR3, is DTGVSQNPRHKITKRGQNVTFRCDPISEHNRLYWYRQTLGQGPEFLTYFQNEAQLEKSRLLSDRFSAERPKGSFSTLEIQRTEQGDSAMYLCASSPQGPQNYEQYFGPGTRLTVT.